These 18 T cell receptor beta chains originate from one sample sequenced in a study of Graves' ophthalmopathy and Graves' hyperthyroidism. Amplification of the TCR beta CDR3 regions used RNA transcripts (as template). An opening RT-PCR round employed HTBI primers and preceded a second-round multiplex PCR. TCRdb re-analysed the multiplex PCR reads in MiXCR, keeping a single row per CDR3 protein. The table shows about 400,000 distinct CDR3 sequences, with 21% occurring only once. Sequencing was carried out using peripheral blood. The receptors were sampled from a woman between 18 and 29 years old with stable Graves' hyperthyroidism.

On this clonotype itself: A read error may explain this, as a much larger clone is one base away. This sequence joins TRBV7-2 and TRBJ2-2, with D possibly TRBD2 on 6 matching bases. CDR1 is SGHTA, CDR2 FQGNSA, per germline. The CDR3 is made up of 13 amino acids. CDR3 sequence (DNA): TGTGCCAGCAGCTTAGGGGGCGGCGGGGAGCTGTGTTTT. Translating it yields CASSLGGGGELCF.

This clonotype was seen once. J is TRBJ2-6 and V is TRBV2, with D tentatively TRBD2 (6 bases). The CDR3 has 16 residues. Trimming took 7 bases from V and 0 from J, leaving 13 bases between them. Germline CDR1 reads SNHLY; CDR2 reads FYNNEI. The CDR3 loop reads CASTQYGSSGANVLTF. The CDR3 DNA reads TGTGCCAGCACCCAGTACGGGAGCTCTGGGGCCAACGTCCTGACTTTC.

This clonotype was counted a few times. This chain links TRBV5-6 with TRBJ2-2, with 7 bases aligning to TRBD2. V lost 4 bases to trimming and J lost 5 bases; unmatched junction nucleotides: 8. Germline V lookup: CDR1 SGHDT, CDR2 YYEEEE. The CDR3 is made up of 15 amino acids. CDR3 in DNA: TGTGCCAGCAGCAAACCTAGCGGTGGGACCGGGGAGCTGTTTTTT. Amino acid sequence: CASSKPSGGTGELFF.

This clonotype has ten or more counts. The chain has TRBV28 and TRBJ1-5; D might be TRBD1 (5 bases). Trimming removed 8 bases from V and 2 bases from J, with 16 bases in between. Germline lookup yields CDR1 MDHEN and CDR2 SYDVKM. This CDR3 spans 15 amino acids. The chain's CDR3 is CASSHPGDGNQPQHF. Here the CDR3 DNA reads TGTGCCAGCTCCCACCCGGGGGATGGCAATCAGCCCCAGCATTTT. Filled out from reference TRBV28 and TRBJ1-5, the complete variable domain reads DVKVTQSSRYLVKRTGEKVFLECVQDMDHENMFWYRQDPGLGLRLIYFSYDVKMKEKGDIPEGYSVSREKKERFSLILESASTNQTSMYLCASSHPGDGNQPQHFGDGTRLSIL.

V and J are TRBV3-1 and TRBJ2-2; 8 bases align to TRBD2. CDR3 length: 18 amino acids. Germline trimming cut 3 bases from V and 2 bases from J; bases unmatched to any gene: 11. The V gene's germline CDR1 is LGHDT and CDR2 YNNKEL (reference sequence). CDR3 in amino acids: CASSQVASGRFNTGELFF. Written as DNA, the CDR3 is TGTGCCAGCAGCCAGGTAGCTAGCGGGCGATTCAACACCGGGGAGCTGTTTTTT.

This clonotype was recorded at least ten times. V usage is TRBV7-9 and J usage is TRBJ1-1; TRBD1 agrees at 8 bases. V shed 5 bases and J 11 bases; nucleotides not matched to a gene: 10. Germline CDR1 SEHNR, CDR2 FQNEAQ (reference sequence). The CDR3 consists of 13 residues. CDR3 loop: CASSPSDRVIAFF. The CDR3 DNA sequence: TGTGCCAGCAGCCCGTCGGACAGGGTAATCGCTTTCTTT.

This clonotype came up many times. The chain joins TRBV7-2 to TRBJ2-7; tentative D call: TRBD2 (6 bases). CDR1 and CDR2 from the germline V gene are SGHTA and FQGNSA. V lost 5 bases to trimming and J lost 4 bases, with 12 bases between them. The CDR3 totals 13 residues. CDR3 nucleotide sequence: TGTGCCAGCAGCATTAACCGGGGGTACGAGCAGTACTTC. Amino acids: CASSINRGYEQYF.

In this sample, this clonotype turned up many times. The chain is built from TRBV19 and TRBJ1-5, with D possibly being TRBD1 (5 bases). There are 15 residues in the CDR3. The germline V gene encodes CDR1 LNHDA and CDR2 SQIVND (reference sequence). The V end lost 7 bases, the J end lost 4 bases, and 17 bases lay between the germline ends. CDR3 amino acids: CASKPQGRPNQPQHF. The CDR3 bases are TGTGCCAGTAAACCCCAGGGTCGGCCGAATCAGCCCCAGCATTTT.

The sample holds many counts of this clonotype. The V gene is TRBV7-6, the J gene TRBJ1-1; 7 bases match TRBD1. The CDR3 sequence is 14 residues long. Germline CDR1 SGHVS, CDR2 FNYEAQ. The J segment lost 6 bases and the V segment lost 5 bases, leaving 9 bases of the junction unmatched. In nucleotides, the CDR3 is TGTGCCAGCAGCCGGCGGGACAGCAAATCTGAAGCTTTCTTT. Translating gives CASSRRDSKSEAFF.

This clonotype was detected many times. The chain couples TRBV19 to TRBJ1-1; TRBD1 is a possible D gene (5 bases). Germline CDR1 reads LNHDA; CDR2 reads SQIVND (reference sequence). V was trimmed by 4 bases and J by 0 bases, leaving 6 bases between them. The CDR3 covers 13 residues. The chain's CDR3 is CASSTQVNTEAFF. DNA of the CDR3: TGTGCCAGTAGTACACAGGTGAACACTGAAGCTTTCTTT.

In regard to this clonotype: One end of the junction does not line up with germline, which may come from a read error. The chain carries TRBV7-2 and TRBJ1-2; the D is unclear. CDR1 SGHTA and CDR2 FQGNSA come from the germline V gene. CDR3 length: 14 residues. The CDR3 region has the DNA TGTGCCAGCAGCTCGCTGACCGCTAACTATGGCTACAGCTTC. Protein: CASSSLTANYGYSF.

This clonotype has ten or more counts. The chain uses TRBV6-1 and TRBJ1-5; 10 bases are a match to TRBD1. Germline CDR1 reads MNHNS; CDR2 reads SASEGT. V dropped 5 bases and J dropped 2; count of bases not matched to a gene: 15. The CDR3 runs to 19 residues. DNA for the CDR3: TGTGCCAGCAGTCAAGGGGGACAGGGGATTAGAATGGGCAATCAGCCCCAGCATTTT. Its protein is CASSQGGQGIRMGNQPQHF.

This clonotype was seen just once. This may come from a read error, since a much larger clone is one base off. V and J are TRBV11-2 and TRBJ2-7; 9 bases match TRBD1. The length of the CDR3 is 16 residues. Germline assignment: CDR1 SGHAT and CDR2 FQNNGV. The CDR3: CASSRIPGQGTYKQYF. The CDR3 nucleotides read TGTGCCAGCAGCCGAATTCCGGGACAGGGCACCTACAAGCAGTACTTC.

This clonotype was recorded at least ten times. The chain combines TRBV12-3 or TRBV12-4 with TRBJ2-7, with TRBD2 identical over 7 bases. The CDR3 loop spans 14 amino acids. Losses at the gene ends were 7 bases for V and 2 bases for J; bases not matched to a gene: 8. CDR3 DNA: TGTGCCAGCAATTACCTGGGGGGGGCCTACGAGCAGTACTTC. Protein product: CASNYLGGAYEQYF.

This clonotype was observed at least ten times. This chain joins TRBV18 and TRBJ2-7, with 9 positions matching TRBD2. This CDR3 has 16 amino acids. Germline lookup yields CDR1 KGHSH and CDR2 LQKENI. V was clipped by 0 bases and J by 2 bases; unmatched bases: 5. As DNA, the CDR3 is TGTGCCAGCTCACCACCCGGACTAGCGAAGGCCTACGAGCAGTACTTC. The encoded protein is CASSPPGLAKAYEQYF.

The chain's CDR3 is CASSFASLNTEAFF. DNA of the CDR3: TGTGCCAGCAGTTTTGCCAGCTTGAACACTGAAGCTTTCTTT. The chain carries TRBV12-3 or TRBV12-4 and TRBJ1-1; D not certain. V lost 3 bases, J lost 0 bases, and 8 bases lay in between. This CDR3 is built from 14 residues.

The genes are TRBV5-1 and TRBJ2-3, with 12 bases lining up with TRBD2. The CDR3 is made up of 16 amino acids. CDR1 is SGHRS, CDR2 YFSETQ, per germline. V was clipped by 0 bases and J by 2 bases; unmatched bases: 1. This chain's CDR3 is CASSLGLAGATDTQYF. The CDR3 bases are TGCGCCAGCAGCTTGGGACTAGCGGGGGCCACAGATACGCAGTATTTT.

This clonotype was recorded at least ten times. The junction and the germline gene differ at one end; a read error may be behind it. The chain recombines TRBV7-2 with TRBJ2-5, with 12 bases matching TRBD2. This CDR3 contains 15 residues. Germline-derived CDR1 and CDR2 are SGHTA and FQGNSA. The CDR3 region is CASSFQTSGSLPYNF. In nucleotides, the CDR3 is TGTGCCAGCAGCTTCCAGACTAGCGGGAGTCTCCCTTATAACTTC.